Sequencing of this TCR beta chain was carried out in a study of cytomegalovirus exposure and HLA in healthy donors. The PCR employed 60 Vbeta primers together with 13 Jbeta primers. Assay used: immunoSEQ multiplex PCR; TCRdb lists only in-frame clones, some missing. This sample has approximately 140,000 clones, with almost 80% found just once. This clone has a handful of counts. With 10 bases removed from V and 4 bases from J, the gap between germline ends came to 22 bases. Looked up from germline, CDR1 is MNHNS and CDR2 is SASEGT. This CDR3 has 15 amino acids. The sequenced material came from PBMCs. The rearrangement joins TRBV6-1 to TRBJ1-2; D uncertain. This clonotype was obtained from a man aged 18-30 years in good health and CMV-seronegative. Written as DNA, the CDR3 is TGTGCCATCGGGGAACGGGAAGCGGTACTCTATGGCTACACCTTC. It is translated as CAIGEREAVLYGYTF.